This T cell receptor beta chain emerged from a study of cytomegalovirus exposure and HLA in healthy donors. A note on this clone: The target antigen is unknown.

V was trimmed by 1 base and J by 9 bases, leaving 14 bases between them. Germline loops: CDR1 SGHRS, CDR2 YFSETQ. This CDR3 is built from 14 residues. Primers included in the PCR were 60 Vbeta and 13 Jbeta primers. TCRdb's copy holds only in-frame clones and misses some; the assay was immunoSEQ multiplex PCR. Of approximately 100,000 clones in the sample, 76% were seen once. Whole-study findings and limits: The classifier reportedly diagnosed cytomegalovirus status with high sensitivity and specificity. When presence/absence was analysed, sequencing depth was taken to be roughly uniform across donors.

The V gene is TRBV5-1, the J gene TRBJ2-1; D remains ambiguous. Sequencing input: PBMCs. The receptor was isolated from a woman in her fifties or sixties in good health and CMV-seropositive. CDR3 residues: CASSLSSVYGEQFF. CDR3 in DNA: TGCGCCAGCAGCTTGAGTTCCGTCTACGGTGAGCAGTTCTTC.